A selection of T cell receptor beta chains follows, all from one sample in a study of CD8 T cells in Susac syndrome. A single record per CDR3 protein comes from TCRdb applying MiXCR to the immunoSEQ multiplex PCR reads. The data contain under 200,000 distinct CDR3 sequences, approximately 95% of them singletons. The material sequenced was CD8+ T cells from PBMCs. These receptor sequences come from a human donor with multiple sclerosis. The CDR3 runs from the conserved cysteine through the conserved F or W. D genes are given only for firm matches. Only some rows state a clone size, as once, few, many or a class for expanded clones.

j_gene	v_gene	abundance	d_gene	CDR3aa	CDR3nt
TRBJ2-1	TRBV28	-	TRBD2	CASSLGLAEFF	TGTGCCAGCAGTTTAGGGCTAGCGGAGTTCTTC
TRBJ2-7	TRBV7-2	-	TRBD2	CASSLELANYEQYF	TGTGCCAGCAGCTTAGAACTAGCGAACTACGAGCAGTACTTC
TRBJ2-7	TRBV28	-	TRBD2	CASSSLTSGRREQYF	TGTGCCAGCAGTTCCTTGACTAGCGGGAGGAGAGAGCAGTACTTC
TRBJ1-2	TRBV29-1	-	-	CSVEDRNAGSQGNYGYTF	TGCAGCGTTGAAGATCGAAATGCGGGGTCCCAGGGCAACTATGGCTACACCTTC
TRBJ2-6	TRBV10-3	-	-	CAISHSDSGANVLTF	TGTGCCATCAGTCACTCCGATTCTGGGGCCAACGTCCTGACTTTC
TRBJ2-2	TRBV29-1	-	TRBD2	CSVTGTSGPGELFF	TGCAGCGTCACAGGGACTAGCGGGCCCGGGGAGCTGTTTTTT
TRBJ1-1	TRBV27	-	-	CASTQRHTNTEAFF	TGTGCCAGCACCCAAAGACATACGAACACTGAAGCTTTCTTT
TRBJ2-1	TRBV3-1	-	-	CASSSYLGDSSYNEQFF	TGTGCCAGCAGTTCCTATCTGGGGGATAGCTCCTACAATGAGCAGTTCTTC
TRBJ2-1	TRBV20-1	-	-	CSAREGGSLGNEQFF	TGCAGTGCTAGAGAAGGGGGGAGCTTGGGTAATGAGCAGTTCTTC
TRBJ2-5	TRBV5-4	-	TRBD1	CASSHHPGDRGGETQYF	TGTGCCAGCAGCCACCACCCAGGGGACAGGGGAGGAGAGACCCAGTACTTC
TRBJ2-3	TRBV6-1	-	-	CASSSGKAGVTDTQYF	TGTGCCAGCAGTAGCGGTAAGGCAGGGGTCACAGATACGCAGTATTTT
TRBJ2-7	TRBV27	-	-	CASSLSQRGTYEQYF	TGTGCCAGCAGTTTATCGCAAAGGGGGACCTACGAGCAGTACTTC
TRBJ2-7	TRBV7-9	-	TRBD1	CASSRPGQRTWPNKYEQYF	TGTGCCAGCAGCCGACCGGGACAGAGAACGTGGCCCAACAAGTACGAGCAGTACTTC
TRBJ1-6	TRBV7-8	-	-	CASSWDPNSPLHF	TGTGCCAGCAGTTGGGACCCGAATTCACCCCTCCACTTT
TRBJ1-2	TRBV27	-	TRBD1	CASSVSTGGIGYTF	TGTGCCAGCAGCGTGTCGACAGGGGGTATTGGCTACACCTTC
TRBJ2-3	TRBV24-1	-	-	CATRAGDSVRDTQYF	TGTGCCACCAGAGCAGGGGACTCTGTCCGAGATACGCAGTATTTT
TRBJ2-5	TRBV24-1	-	-	CATSSGGVETQYF	TGTGCCACCAGTAGTGGAGGGGTCGAGACCCAGTACTTC
TRBJ2-1	TRBV30	-	-	CAWSVDSYNEQFF	TGTGCCTGGAGTGTGGACTCCTACAATGAGCAGTTCTTC
TRBJ2-1	TRBV7-3	-	TRBD2	CASRDSGGPYNEQFF	TGTGCCAGCAGGGACTCGGGGGGGCCTTACAATGAGCAGTTCTTC
TRBJ1-5	TRBV27	-	TRBD1	CASSWTGDQPQHF	TGTGCCAGCAGTTGGACAGGAGATCAGCCCCAGCATTTT
TRBJ2-7	TRBV7-9	-	-	CASSRHPYEQYF	TGTGCCAGCAGCCGACACCCCTACGAGCAGTACTTC
TRBJ1-2	TRBV28	-	-	CASSLEGRGYGYTF	TGTGCCAGCAGTTTAGAAGGCAGGGGATATGGCTACACCTTC
TRBJ2-7	TRBV15	-	-	CATSIRRQGGEQYF	TGTGCCACCAGCATAAGGCGACAAGGCGGCGAGCAGTACTTC
TRBJ2-7	TRBV20-1	-	TRBD1	CSARVPRDRVIYEQYF	TGCAGTGCTAGAGTCCCTCGGGACAGGGTGATATACGAGCAGTACTTC
TRBJ2-4	TRBV7-8	-	-	CASSGALGLYIQYF	TGTGCCAGCAGCGGGGCGCTTGGGTTGTACATTCAGTACTTC
TRBJ2-4	TRBV4-1	-	-	CASSQEAYSRWNIQYF	TGCGCCAGCAGCCAAGAAGCTTACAGTCGGTGGAACATTCAGTACTTC
TRBJ2-2	TRBV7-6	-	-	CASSRVRNTGELFF	TGTGCCAGCAGCAGGGTGCGGAACACCGGGGAGCTGTTTTTT
TRBJ1-2	TRBV3-1	-	TRBD1	CASSPLLTGGYGYTF	TGTGCCAGCAGCCCTCTCTTGACAGGGGGGTATGGCTACACCTTC
TRBJ1-2	TRBV9	-	TRBD1	CASNDRDGYTF	TGTGCCAGCAACGACAGGGATGGCTACACCTTC
TRBJ1-1	TRBV20-1	-	-	CSAEGSMNTEAFF	TGCAGTGCGGAGGGGTCTATGAACACTGAAGCTTTCTTT
TRBJ2-5	TRBV12-3/TRBV12-4	-	TRBD2	CASSLARSGVLKEAQYF	TGTGCCAGCAGTTTAGCACGTAGCGGGGTCCTCAAGGAGGCCCAGTACTTC
TRBJ1-2	TRBV27	-	-	CASSLSAGGAYGYTF	TGTGCCAGCAGTTTATCGGCGGGGGGAGCCTATGGCTACACCTTC
TRBJ2-2	TRBV27	-	-	CASSPIVAPGELFF	TGTGCCAGCAGCCCCATCGTGGCCCCCGGGGAGCTGTTTTTT
TRBJ1-2	TRBV12-3/TRBV12-4	once	TRBD1	CASSLKARGTGERRYTF	TGTGCCAGCAGTCTTAAAGCCCGCGGGACAGGGGAACGACGCTACACCTTC
TRBJ2-5	TRBV29-1	once	TRBD1	CSVEGDRAAETQYF	TGCAGCGTTGAAGGGGACAGGGCGGCCGAGACCCAGTACTTC
TRBJ2-6	TRBV7-9	-	-	CASRGTGANVLTF	TGTGCCAGCCGCGGCACTGGGGCCAACGTCCTGACTTTC
TRBJ2-7	TRBV9	-	-	CASSVEDGFPEQYF	TGTGCCAGCAGCGTAGAGGACGGATTCCCTGAGCAGTACTTC
TRBJ2-7	TRBV7-9	-	-	CACGYSNSYEQYF	TGTGCCTGTGGCTACTCGAACTCCTACGAGCAGTACTTC
TRBJ2-7	TRBV13	-	-	CASSLTGTIYEQYF	TGTGCCAGCAGCCTAACCGGGACCATCTACGAGCAGTACTTC
TRBJ2-1	TRBV7-8	-	-	CASSTSTGNEQFF	TGTGCCAGCAGCACCTCGACGGGCAATGAGCAGTTCTTC
TRBJ1-2	TRBV27	-	TRBD1	CASSKTGARGYTF	TGTGCCAGCAGTAAGACAGGGGCGAGAGGCTACACCTTC
TRBJ1-1	TRBV6-5	-	-	CADGRMNTEAFF	TGTGCCGATGGTCGGATGAACACTGAAGCTTTCTTT
TRBJ1-1	TRBV5-1	-	-	CASSGPQQHHTEAFF	TGCGCCAGCAGCGGCCCCCAACAACACCACACTGAAGCTTTCTTT
TRBJ2-7	TRBV7-9	-	TRBD2	CASSLAWSSGLTYEQYF	TGTGCCAGCAGCTTAGCGTGGTCTAGCGGGCTTACCTACGAGCAGTACTTC
TRBJ2-7	TRBV30	-	-	CAWSFGVSYEQYF	TGTGCCTGGAGTTTTGGGGTTTCCTACGAGCAGTACTTC
TRBJ2-1	TRBV29-1	-	-	CSGLAYEQFF	TGCAGCGGCCTAGCGTATGAGCAGTTCTTC
TRBJ2-7	TRBV27	-	TRBD1	CASSVDRVREQYF	TGTGCCAGCAGTGTGGACAGGGTGAGGGAGCAGTACTTC
TRBJ2-1	TRBV29-1	-	TRBD1	CSVEDGDSDEQFF	TGCAGCGTTGAGGACGGGGACAGCGATGAGCAGTTCTTC